This record looks at one T cell receptor (beta chain) sequence and its context. Germline CDR1 MNHEY, CDR2 SVGAGI. The CDR3 has 16 amino acids. V gave up 6 bases and J gave up 2 bases, with 17 bases separating them. The data were obtained in a study of immune characterization of retroperitoneal liposarcoma. From the PCR reads, TCRdb called clonotypes with MiXCR, one entry per CDR3 protein. The table includes some 1,500 distinct CDR3 sequences, around half detected once. The sample taken for sequencing was tumor tissue. The genes are TRBV6-5 and TRBJ2-1; D possibly corresponds to TRBD2 (6 bases). This sequence originates from a female donor with retroperitoneal liposarcoma. CDR3 loop: CASREGLASTYNEQFF. The DNA of the CDR3 is TGTGCCAGCAGAGAGGGACTGGCTAGCACCTACAATGAGCAGTTCTTC.